These 29 T cell receptor beta chains were all obtained from the same sample, sequenced in a study of T-cell reconstitution after alpha-beta-depleted transplantation in children. Using unique molecular identifiers, the investigators prepared the TCRbeta library. TCRdb reprocessed the PCR reads via MiXCR and lists one record per CDR3 protein. In the table there are 250,000 to 400,000 distinct CDR3 sequences, 20% to 30% of which are singletons. The sample consisted of PBMCs, mostly from graft donor cells, taken 180 days after TCRalphabeta/CD19-depleted stem cell transplant. Source of these receptors: a male patient younger than 18 who had a stem cell transplant for acute lymphoblastic leukemia, so the T cells may come from the graft donor.

This clonotype has at least ten counts. CDR3 residues: CASSLDGATGELFF. CDR3 bases: TGTGCCAGCAGCTTGGACGGGGCCACCGGGGAGCTGTTTTTT. The chain recombines TRBV7-7 with TRBJ2-2, with D possibly called TRBD1 or TRBD2 (5 bases each). Per the germline V gene, CDR1 is SSHAT and CDR2 is FNYEAQ (reference sequence). Deletions cut 3 bases from V and 4 bases from J, with 9 bases between. CDR3 length: 14 residues. Supplemented by reference TRBV7-7 and TRBJ2-2, the full variable domain reads GAGVSQSPRYKVTKRGQDVTLRCDPISSHATLYWYQQALGQGPEFLTYFNYEAQPDKSGLPSDRFSAERPEGSISTLTIQRTEQRDSAMYRCASSLDGATGELFFGEGSRLTVL.

This clonotype was seen a handful of times. CDR3 sequence (DNA): TGTGCCAGCAGTCCCCGACAAGGGACCTTCTACGAGCAGTACTTC. Protein sequence: CASSPRQGTFYEQYF. J is TRBJ2-7 and V is TRBV6-1; D might be TRBD1 or TRBD2, each matching 5 bases. Trimming pared 5 bases from V and 3 bases from J, leaving 17 bases between. The CDR3 covers 15 residues. From germline, CDR1 is MNHNS and CDR2 SASEGT.

This clonotype was picked up a small number of times. The V and J genes are TRBV5-1 and TRBJ2-3; no clear D gene. Germline V gene data show CDR1 as SGHRS and CDR2 as YFSETQ. This CDR3 spans 13 amino acids. Trimming cost V 4 bases and J 2 bases, with 8 bases left between them. The CDR3 DNA sequence: TGCGCCAGCAGCCTTCTATACACAGATACGCAGTATTTT. It translates to CASSLLYTDTQYF.

This clonotype was seen more than once but under ten times. The chain is built from TRBV20-1 and TRBJ1-1; possible D gene TRBD1, 5 bases. The V end was cut by 0 bases, the J end by 0 bases, with 17 bases between. The CDR3 covers 17 residues. The germline gives CDR1 DFQATT, CDR2 SNEGSKA (reference sequence). CDR3 in DNA: TGCAGTGCTAGAGATTGGCAGGGCTTGTTCATGAACACTGAAGCTTTCTTT. Protein product: CSARDWQGLFMNTEAFF.

This clonotype has a count of ten or more. This chain uses TRBV12-3 or TRBV12-4 with TRBJ2-2; possibly TRBD1 for D (5 bases). The length of the CDR3 is 13 residues. Trimming removed 5 bases from V and 6 bases from J, with 10 bases in between. The CDR3 sequence is CASSPGKPGELFF. CDR3 nucleotide sequence: TGTGCCAGCAGTCCAGGGAAACCCGGGGAGCTGTTTTTT.

V gene TRBV10-2 combines with J gene TRBJ2-1; D uncertain. CDR1 WSHSY and CDR2 SAAADI come from the germline V gene. The V and J ends lost 0 bases and 0 bases respectively, with 12 bases between them. CDR3 size: 17 residues. The CDR3: CASSESMYWSSYNEQFF. CDR3 DNA sequence: TGCGCCAGCAGTGAGTCCATGTACTGGAGCTCCTACAATGAGCAGTTCTTC.

This clonotype has just a few counts. This chain uses TRBV7-3 with TRBJ2-2, with TRBD1 as a possible D gene (6 bases). CDR3 length: 16 residues. CDR1 is SGHTA, CDR2 FQGTGA, per germline. V was cut by 6 bases and J by 0 bases, with 14 bases left in between. DNA for the CDR3: TGTGCCAGCAGTTTAGGACAGCCCGCGAACACCGGGGAGCTGTTTTTT. Amino acid sequence: CASSLGQPANTGELFF.

This clonotype has a handful of counts. The rearrangement links TRBV11-2 to TRBJ2-7, with 10 bases aligning to TRBD2. This CDR3 has 21 amino acids. CDR1 is SGHAT, CDR2 FQNNGV, per germline. V was clipped by 5 bases and J by 3 bases; unmatched bases: 25. The CDR3 DNA follows: TGTGCCAGCAGCCTTTCGACCCAGAGACTAGCGGGCCCCCCATCAAACTACGAGCAGTACTTC. Its protein product is CASSLSTQRLAGPPSNYEQYF.

The chain uses TRBV5-5 and TRBJ2-6; 8 nucleotides line up with TRBD2. The V gene end was trimmed by 0 bases and the J gene end by 1 base; junction bases not matched to a gene: 3. The germline V gene has CDR1 SGHKS and CDR2 YYEKEE (reference sequence). This CDR3 has 17 amino acids. The CDR3 spells CASSLGAGDSGANVLTF. For the CDR3, the DNA is TGTGCCAGCAGCTTGGGAGCGGGAGATTCTGGGGCCAACGTCCTGACTTTC. The whole variable domain, remainder taken from reference TRBV5-5 and TRBJ2-6, is DAGVTQSPTHLIKTRGQQVTLRCSPISGHKSVSWYQQVLGQGPQFIFQYYEKEERGRGNFPDRFSARQFPNYSSELNVNALLLGDSALYLCASSLGAGDSGANVLTFGAGSRLTVL.

Only a few counts were recorded for this clonotype. V usage is TRBV2 and J usage is TRBJ2-2; no clear D gene. This CDR3 is built from 14 residues. Per germline, CDR1 SNHLY and CDR2 FYNNEI. Trimming removed 7 bases from V and 4 bases from J, with 13 bases in between. The CDR3 sequence: CASTSNAFTGELFF. The CDR3 bases are TGTGCCAGCACCTCTAACGCTTTCACCGGGGAGCTGTTTTTT. Together with reference TRBV2 and TRBJ2-2, the CDR3 gives the full variable domain: EPEVTQTPSHQVTQMGQEVILRCVPISNHLYFYWYRQILGQKVEFLVSFYNNEISEKSEIFDDQFSVERPDGSNFTLKIRSTKLEDSAMYFCASTSNAFTGELFFGEGSRLTVL.

The rearrangement links TRBV6-2 or TRBV6-3 to TRBJ1-2; a possible D gene is TRBD1 (6 bases). Germline-derived CDR1 and CDR2 are MNHEY and SVGEGT. V was pared by 5 bases and J by 4 bases, with 17 bases between. The CDR3 has 15 residues. CDR3 sequence (DNA): TGTGCCAGCAGTCCAGGGGAGCCGCGTCGCTATGGCTACACCTTC. This encodes CASSPGEPRRYGYTF.

The chain uses TRBV6-1 and TRBJ2-7; TRBD2 aligns across 9 bases. Germline lookup yields CDR1 MNHNS and CDR2 SASEGT. The CDR3 sequence is 16 residues long. The ends lost 6 bases at V and 4 bases at J; junction bases unmatched: 13. CDR3 coding DNA: TGTGCCAGCAGCACTACTGCGGGAGGGCCTTCTTACGAGCAGTACTTC. Amino acids: CASSTTAGGPSYEQYF.

This clonotype was observed a few times. This sequence joins TRBV9 and TRBJ2-7; D might be TRBD1 or TRBD2, each matching 5 bases. The V and J ends lost 0 bases and 3 bases respectively, with 10 bases between them. CDR1 and CDR2 (germline): SGDLS, YYNGEE. The CDR3 extends over 14 amino acids. CDR3 protein: CASSVDGTLYEQYF. CDR3 bases: TGTGCCAGCAGCGTAGACGGGACCCTCTACGAGCAGTACTTC.

The rearrangement links TRBV7-2 to TRBJ2-1; perhaps TRBD2 as D (6 bases). The CDR3 loop spans 14 amino acids. Germline V gives CDR1 SGHTA, CDR2 FQGNSA. Trimming took 3 bases from V and 3 from J, leaving 9 bases between them. CDR3 sequence (DNA): TGTGCCAGCAGCTTCGGCGGGGTCTACAATGAGCAGTTCTTC. Residues: CASSFGGVYNEQFF.

This clonotype turned up a few times. This chain connects TRBV5-6 to TRBJ2-5, with D perhaps matching TRBD2 (5 bases). Deletions cut 0 bases from V and 6 bases from J, with 15 bases between. The CDR3 is made up of 15 amino acids. Germline V gene lookup returns CDR1 SGHDT and CDR2 YYEEEE. CDR3 nucleotides: TGTGCCAGCAGCTTGGATTTGGGGAGAGGGAAGACCCAGTACTTC. Translation gives CASSLDLGRGKTQYF.

The table lists this clonotype with a few counts. The chain joins TRBV6-2 or TRBV6-3 to TRBJ2-1; no clear D. The CDR3 covers 12 residues. V was shortened by 6 bases and J by 11 bases, with 14 bases between the two germline ends. From germline, CDR1 is MNHEY and CDR2 SVGEGT. Here the CDR3 reads CASSQNSLKQFF. The CDR3 DNA follows: TGTGCCAGCAGCCAAAACTCACTGAAGCAGTTCTTC.

This clonotype turned up a few times. This chain joins TRBV5-1 and TRBJ2-1; no firm D call. Germline CDR1 and CDR2: SGHRS and YFSETQ. Trimming took off 4 bases at V and 5 bases at J, with 7 bases between the two ends. This CDR3 is 12 amino acids long. This CDR3 is CASSARDNEQFF. Written as DNA, the CDR3 is TGCGCCAGCAGCGCCCGGGACAATGAGCAGTTCTTC.

In this sample, this clonotype turned up many times. The chain joins TRBV5-1 to TRBJ2-1; D assignment may be TRBD1 or TRBD2 (6 bases each). V was trimmed by 7 bases and J by 8 bases, leaving 19 bases between them. The CDR3 spans 14 residues. Germline V CDR1 and CDR2: SGHRS, YFSETQ. CDR3 amino acids: CASCKGGRDDEQFF. The CDR3 DNA is TGCGCCAGCTGTAAAGGGGGGCGGGACGATGAGCAGTTCTTC.

This clonotype has at least ten counts. The chain couples TRBV5-6 to TRBJ2-1, with 9 bases lining up with TRBD2. The trim removed 1 base at V and 6 bases at J, leaving 8 bases unmatched. The germline gives CDR1 SGHDT, CDR2 YYEEEE. This CDR3 contains 16 residues. The CDR3 reads CASSLTTSGGGNEQFF. CDR3 coding DNA: TGTGCCAGCAGCTTGACGACTAGCGGAGGGGGCAATGAGCAGTTCTTC.

The V call is TRBV11-2, the J call TRBJ1-1; the match to TRBD1 covers 7 bases. V shed 4 bases and J 3 bases; nucleotides not matched to a gene: 8. Germline-derived CDR1 and CDR2 are SGHAT and FQNNGV. The CDR3 sequence is 15 residues long. For the CDR3, the DNA is TGTGCCAGCAGCTCCTCCCAGGGGGTCGACACTGAAGCTTTCTTT. Its protein product is CASSSSQGVDTEAFF.

A few counts support this clonotype. The chain recombines TRBV27 with TRBJ2-3; D gene ambiguous. The CDR3 consists of 14 residues. Trimming left V 2 bases short and J 0 bases short, with 6 bases between. The germline V gene has CDR1 MNHEY and CDR2 SMNVEV (reference sequence). The CDR3 protein is CASSLRRSTDTQYF. The CDR3 DNA sequence: TGTGCCAGCAGTTTAAGACGGAGCACAGATACGCAGTATTTT.

This clonotype was seen many times. The V gene is TRBV5-1, the J gene TRBJ2-7; D may be TRBD2 (6 bases). Trimming pared 0 bases from V and 2 bases from J, leaving 15 bases between. The CDR3 length is 16 residues. Per the germline V gene, CDR1 is SGHRS and CDR2 is YFSETQ. DNA of the CDR3: TGCGCCAGCAGCTTGGAACCTAGCGTACCTACCTACGAGCAGTACTTC. It translates to CASSLEPSVPTYEQYF.

The V call is TRBV6-1, the J call TRBJ2-7, with D possibly called TRBD1 or TRBD2 (6 bases each). The length of the CDR3 is 16 residues. V lost 6 bases and J 5 bases, leaving 23 bases between the germline ends. Looked up from germline, CDR1 is MNHNS and CDR2 is SASEGT. This chain's CDR3 is CASRGGRGDGLDEQYF. The CDR3 nucleotides are TGTGCCAGCAGAGGGGGGCGGGGCGACGGACTTGACGAGCAGTACTTC.

This sequence joins TRBV5-1 and TRBJ1-1, with D maybe TRBD1 (6 bases). Trimming took 3 bases from V and 1 from J, leaving 10 bases between them. Germline V gene lookup returns CDR1 SGHRS and CDR2 YFSETQ. CDR3 length: 14 residues. As DNA, the CDR3 is TGCGCCAGCAGCTGGGGGGCGGCGAACACTGAAGCTTTCTTT. This sequence encodes CASSWGAANTEAFF.

Only a few counts were recorded for this clonotype. Here the CDR3 reads CASIRHGRGAGETQYF. As DNA, the CDR3 is TGTGCCAGCATCCGCCACGGGAGGGGGGCGGGGGAGACCCAGTACTTC. This chain links TRBV12-3 or TRBV12-4 with TRBJ2-5; 8 bases match TRBD2. The CDR3 has 16 amino acids. V lost 7 bases and J lost 5; bases outside the gene matches: 15.

The chain recombines TRBV5-1 with TRBJ2-4; 7 bases fit TRBD1. From germline, CDR1 is SGHRS and CDR2 YFSETQ. This CDR3 is built from 14 residues. With V trimmed by 6 bases and J by 6 bases, 9 bases remained unmatched. The CDR3 reads CASTPGTVGNIQYF. CDR3 DNA sequence: TGCGCCAGCACCCCCGGGACAGTCGGAAACATTCAGTACTTC. Complete variable domain (other parts from reference TRBV5-1 and TRBJ2-4): KAGVTQTPRYLIKTRGQQVTLSCSPISGHRSVSWYQQTPGQGLQFLFEYFSETQRNKGNFPGRFSGRQFSNSRSEMNVSTLELGDSALYLCASTPGTVGNIQYFGAGTRLSVL.

This chain uses TRBV28 with TRBJ1-5; tentative D call: TRBD1 (5 bases). This CDR3 is 15 amino acids long. Germline V gene data show CDR1 as MDHEN and CDR2 as SYDVKM. The V end lost 6 bases, the J end lost 2 bases, and 14 bases lay between the germline ends. The DNA of the CDR3 is TGTGCCAGCAGGGGGGAGGGTTGGGGCAATCAGCCCCAGCATTTT. Translation gives CASRGEGWGNQPQHF.

This chain links TRBV10-3 with TRBJ2-7; TRBD2 aligns across 9 bases. J gave up 7 bases and V 4 bases, and 11 bases lay outside the gene matches. Germline CDR1 ENHRY, CDR2 SYGVKD. There are 15 residues in the CDR3. CDR3 protein: CAISGSGRPGGEQYF. As DNA, the CDR3 is TGTGCCATCAGTGGTAGCGGGAGACCCGGGGGGGAGCAGTACTTC.

This clonotype has a handful of counts. This chain joins TRBV27 and TRBJ1-2, with 8 bases lining up with TRBD1. Germline CDR1 MNHEY, CDR2 SMNVEV (reference sequence). The CDR3 runs to 16 residues. Unmatched junction bases numbered 14, after V lost 5 bases and J lost 6 bases. The CDR3 nucleotides read TGTGCCAGCAGTCCGTTGACAGGGGTCCCCCTCCATGGCTACACCTTC. Translating gives CASSPLTGVPLHGYTF.